This TCR beta chain is from a study of monozygotic twins with inflammatory bowel disease. In germline, CDR1 is SGHRS, CDR2 YFSETQ. The CDR3 runs 16 residues. From the 5' RACE reads, TCRdb lists one entry per CDR3 protein and no DNA. Across 150,000 to 200,000 distinct CDR3 sequences, the top ten clones capture around 7% of the sample. Sequenced material: blood. This sequence originates from a human donor with ulcerative colitis or Crohn's disease, or a healthy co-twin of an affected twin (not recorded which). This chain uses TRBV5-1 with TRBJ1-3. The CDR3 region is CASSPLWALSETTIYF.